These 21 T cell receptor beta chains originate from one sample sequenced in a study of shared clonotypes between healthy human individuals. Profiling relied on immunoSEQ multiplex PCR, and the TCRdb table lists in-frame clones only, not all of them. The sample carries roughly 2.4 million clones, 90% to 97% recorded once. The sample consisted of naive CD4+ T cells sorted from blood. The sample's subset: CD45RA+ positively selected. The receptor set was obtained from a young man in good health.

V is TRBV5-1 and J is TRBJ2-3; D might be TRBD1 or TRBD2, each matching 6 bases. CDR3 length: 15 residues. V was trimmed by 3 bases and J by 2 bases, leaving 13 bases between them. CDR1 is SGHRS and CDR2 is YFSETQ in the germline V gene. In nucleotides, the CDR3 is TGCGCCAGCAGCTACGGGGGCTTTATCACAGATACGCAGTATTTT. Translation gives CASSYGGFITDTQYF. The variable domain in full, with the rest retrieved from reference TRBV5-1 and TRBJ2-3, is KAGVTQTPRYLIKTRGQQVTLSCSPISGHRSVSWYQQTPGQGLQFLFEYFSETQRNKGNFPGRFSGRQFSNSRSEMNVSTLELGDSALYLCASSYGGFITDTQYFGPGTRLTVL.

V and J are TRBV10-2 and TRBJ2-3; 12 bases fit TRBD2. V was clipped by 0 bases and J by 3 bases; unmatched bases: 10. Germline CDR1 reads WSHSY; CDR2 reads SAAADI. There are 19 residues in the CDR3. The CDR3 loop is CASSESILAGGRATDTQYF. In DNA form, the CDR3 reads TGCGCCAGCAGTGAGTCGATCCTAGCGGGGGGGCGTGCGACAGATACGCAGTATTTT.

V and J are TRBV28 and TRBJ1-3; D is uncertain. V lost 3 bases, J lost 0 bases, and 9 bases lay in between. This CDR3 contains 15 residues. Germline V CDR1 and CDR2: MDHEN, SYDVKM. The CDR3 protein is CASSFRQYSGNTIYF. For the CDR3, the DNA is TGTGCCAGCAGTTTTCGGCAGTACTCTGGAAACACCATATATTTT.

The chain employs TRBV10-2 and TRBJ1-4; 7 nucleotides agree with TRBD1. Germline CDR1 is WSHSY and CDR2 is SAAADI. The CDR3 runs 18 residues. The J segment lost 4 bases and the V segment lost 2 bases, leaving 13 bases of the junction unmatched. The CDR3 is CASSEQGDGPILNEKLFF. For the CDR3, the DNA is TGCGCCAGCAGTGAGCAGGGGGACGGCCCCATTCTTAATGAAAAACTGTTTTTT.

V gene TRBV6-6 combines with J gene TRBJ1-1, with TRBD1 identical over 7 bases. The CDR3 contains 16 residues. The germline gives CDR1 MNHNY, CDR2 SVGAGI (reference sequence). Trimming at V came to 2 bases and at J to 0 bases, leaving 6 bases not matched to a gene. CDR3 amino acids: CASSYLGTDMNTEAFF. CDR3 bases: TGTGCCAGCAGTTACCTCGGGACAGACATGAACACTGAAGCTTTCTTT.

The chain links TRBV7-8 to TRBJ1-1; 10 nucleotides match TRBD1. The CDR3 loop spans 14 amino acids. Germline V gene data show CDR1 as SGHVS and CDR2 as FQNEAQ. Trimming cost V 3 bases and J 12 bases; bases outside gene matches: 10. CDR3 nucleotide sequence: TGTGCCAGCAGCTTCCGGGACAGGGGTTTGGAAACTTTCTTT. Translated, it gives CASSFRDRGLETFF. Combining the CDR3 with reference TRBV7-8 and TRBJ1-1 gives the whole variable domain GAGVSQSPRYKVAKRGQDVALRCDPISGHVSLFWYQQALGQGPEFLTYFQNEAQLDKSGLPSDRFFAERPEGSVSTLKIQRTQQEDSAVYLCASSFRDRGLETFFGQGTRLTVV.

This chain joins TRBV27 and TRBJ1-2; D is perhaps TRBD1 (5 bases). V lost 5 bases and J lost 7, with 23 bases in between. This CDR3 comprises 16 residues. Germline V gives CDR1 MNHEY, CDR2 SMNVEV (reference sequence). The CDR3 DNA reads TGTGCCAGCAGTCCCGGGTTAGGGGTTTCGACCGGTGGCTACACCTTC. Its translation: CASSPGLGVSTGGYTF.

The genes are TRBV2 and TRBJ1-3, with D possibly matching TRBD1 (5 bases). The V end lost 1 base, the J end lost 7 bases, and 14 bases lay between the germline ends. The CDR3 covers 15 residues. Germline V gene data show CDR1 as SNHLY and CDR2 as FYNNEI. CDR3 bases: TGTGCCAGCAGTGAAGTGGGGCAGAGCGTTAACACCATATATTTT. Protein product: CASSEVGQSVNTIYF.

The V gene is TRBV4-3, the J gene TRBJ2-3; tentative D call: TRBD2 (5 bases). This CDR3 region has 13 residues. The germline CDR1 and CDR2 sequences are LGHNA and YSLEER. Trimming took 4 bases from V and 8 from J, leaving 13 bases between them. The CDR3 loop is CASSPGPAGTQYF. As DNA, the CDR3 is TGCGCCAGCAGCCCCGGGCCCGCGGGTACGCAGTATTTT.

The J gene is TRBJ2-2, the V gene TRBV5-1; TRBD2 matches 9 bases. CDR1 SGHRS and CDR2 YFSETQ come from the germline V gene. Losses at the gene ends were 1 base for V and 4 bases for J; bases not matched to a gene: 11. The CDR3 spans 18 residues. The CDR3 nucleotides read TGCGCCAGCAGCTTGACAGCGGGGGGCCGGCGTGTCACCGGGGAGCTGTTTTTT. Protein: CASSLTAGGRRVTGELFF.

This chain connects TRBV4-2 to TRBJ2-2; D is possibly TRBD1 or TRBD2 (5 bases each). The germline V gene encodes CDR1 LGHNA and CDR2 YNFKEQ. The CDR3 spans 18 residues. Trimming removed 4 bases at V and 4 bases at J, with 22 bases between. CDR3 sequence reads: CASSRSLGVARGTGELFF. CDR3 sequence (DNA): TGTGCCAGCAGCCGATCCCTGGGTGTAGCGAGGGGCACCGGGGAGCTGTTTTTT.

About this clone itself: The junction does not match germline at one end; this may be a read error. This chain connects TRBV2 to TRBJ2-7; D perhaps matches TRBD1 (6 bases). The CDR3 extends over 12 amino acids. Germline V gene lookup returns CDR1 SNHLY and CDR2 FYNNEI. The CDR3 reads CASSETGYGQYF. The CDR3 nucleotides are TGTGCCAGCAGTGAAACAGGGTACGGGCAGTACTTC.

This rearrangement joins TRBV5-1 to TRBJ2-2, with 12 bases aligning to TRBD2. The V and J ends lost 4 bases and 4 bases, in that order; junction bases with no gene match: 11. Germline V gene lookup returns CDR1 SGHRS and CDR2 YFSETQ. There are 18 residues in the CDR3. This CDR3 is CASSAQTSGSLGTGELFF. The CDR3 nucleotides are TGCGCCAGCAGCGCACAGACTAGCGGGAGTTTGGGCACCGGGGAGCTGTTTTTT.

The CDR3 coding sequence is TGTGCCAGTAGTCGGGACAGTCTGAGCTCCTACGAGCAGTACTTC. It encodes CASSRDSLSSYEQYF. The chain has TRBV19 and TRBJ2-7, with 7 bases matching TRBD1. This CDR3 is 15 amino acids long. Germline V gene data show CDR1 as LNHDA and CDR2 as SQIVND (reference sequence). J gave up 0 bases and V 5 bases, and 7 bases lay outside the gene matches.

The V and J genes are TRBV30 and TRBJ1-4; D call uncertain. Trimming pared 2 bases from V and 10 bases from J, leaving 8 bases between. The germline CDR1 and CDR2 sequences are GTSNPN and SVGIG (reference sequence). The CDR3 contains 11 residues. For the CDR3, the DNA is TGTGCCTGGAGTTCGGCAGGAAAACTGTTTTTT. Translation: CAWSSAGKLFF.

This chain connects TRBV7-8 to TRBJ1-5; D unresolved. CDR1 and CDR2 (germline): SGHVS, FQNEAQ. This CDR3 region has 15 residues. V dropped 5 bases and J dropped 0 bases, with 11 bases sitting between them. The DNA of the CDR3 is TGTGCCAGCAGCCAAATAGGATATAGCAATCAGCCCCAGCATTTT. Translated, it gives CASSQIGYSNQPQHF.

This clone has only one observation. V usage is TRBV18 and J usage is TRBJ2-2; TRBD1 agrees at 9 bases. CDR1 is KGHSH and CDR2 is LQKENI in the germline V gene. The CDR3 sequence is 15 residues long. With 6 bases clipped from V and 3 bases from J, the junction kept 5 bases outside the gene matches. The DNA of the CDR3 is TGTGCCAGCTCTCGCGACAGGGGGGACACCGGGGAGCTGTTTTTT. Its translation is CASSRDRGDTGELFF.

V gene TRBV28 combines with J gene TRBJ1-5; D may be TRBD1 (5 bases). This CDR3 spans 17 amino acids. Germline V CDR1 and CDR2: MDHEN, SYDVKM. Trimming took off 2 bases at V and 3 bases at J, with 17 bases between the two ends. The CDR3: CASSLDFWQGNNQPQHF. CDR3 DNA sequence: TGTGCCAGCAGTTTAGATTTCTGGCAGGGCAACAATCAGCCCCAGCATTTT.

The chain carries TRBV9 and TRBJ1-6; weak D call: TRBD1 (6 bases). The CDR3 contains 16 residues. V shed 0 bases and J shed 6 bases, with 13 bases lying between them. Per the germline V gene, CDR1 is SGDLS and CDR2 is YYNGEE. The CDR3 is CASSVVGGGGNSPLHF. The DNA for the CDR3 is TGTGCCAGCAGCGTAGTGGGAGGGGGTGGTAATTCACCCCTCCACTTT.

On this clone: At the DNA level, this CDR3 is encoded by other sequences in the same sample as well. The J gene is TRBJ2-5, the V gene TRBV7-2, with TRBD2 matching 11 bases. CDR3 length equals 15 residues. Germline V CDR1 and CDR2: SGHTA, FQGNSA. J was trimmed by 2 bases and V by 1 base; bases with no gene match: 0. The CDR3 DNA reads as TGTGCCAGCAGCTTAGGACTAGCGGGGCAAGAGACCCAGTACTTC. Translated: CASSLGLAGQETQYF.

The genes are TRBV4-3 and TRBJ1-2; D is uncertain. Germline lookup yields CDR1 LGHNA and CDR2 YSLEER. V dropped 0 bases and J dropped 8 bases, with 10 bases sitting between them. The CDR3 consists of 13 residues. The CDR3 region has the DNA TGCGCCAGCAGCCAAGATTCCGGAAGGGGCTACACCTTC. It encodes CASSQDSGRGYTF.